Each of the 21 T cell receptor beta chains below was sequenced from the same sample in a study of T cell repertoires in cytomegalovirus infection. TCRdb itself ran the reads through MiXCR, one entry per CDR3 protein. The sample yields 110,000 or so distinct CDR3 sequences, 30% seen once. For these TCRs, the target antigens are not known. The sequenced sample was CD8+ T cells from cultured PBMCs, obtained from culture after CMV antigen stimulation. Receptor source: a human donor in good health (CMV status not recorded). Some clones in this sample may be carry-over from other donors' samples.

This clonotype was seen more than once but under ten times. The chain is built from TRBV7-6 and TRBJ2-2; D not certain. Germline V CDR1 and CDR2: SGHVS, FNYEAQ. This CDR3 comprises 16 residues. V was clipped by 7 bases and J by 1 base, with 16 bases between them. CDR3 sequence (DNA): TGTGCCAGCACCTACCGACTGCTGCTGAACACCGGGGAGCTGTTTTTT. This sequence encodes CASTYRLLLNTGELFF.

The chain carries TRBV11-3 and TRBJ2-5; a weak D match, TRBD2 (5 bases). V was pared by 5 bases and J by 2 bases, with 12 bases between. This CDR3 comprises 14 residues. Germline V gene sequence: CDR1 SGHNT, CDR2 YENEEA. The DNA for the CDR3 is TGTGCCAGCAGCCCCGGGGATTCGCAAGAGACCCAGTACTTC. This gives the protein CASSPGDSQETQYF. The full variable domain, in which reference TRBV11-3 and TRBJ2-5 provide the parts outside the CDR3, is EAGVVQSPRYKIIEKKQPVAFWCNPISGHNTLYWYLQNLGQGPELLIRYENEEAVDDSQLPKDRFSAERLKGVDSTLKIQPAELGDSAVYLCASSPGDSQETQYFGPGTRLLVL.

This clonotype was recorded a few times. The rearrangement uses TRBV4-1 and TRBJ2-3; 7 bases match TRBD1. The germline gives CDR1 MGHRA, CDR2 YSYEKL. The CDR3 is 17 residues long. Losses at the gene ends were 1 base for V and 5 bases for J; bases not matched to a gene: 12. The CDR3 loop is CASSQVRSGTELDTQYF. In DNA form, the CDR3 reads TGCGCCAGCAGCCAAGTTCGCTCCGGGACAGAACTAGATACGCAGTATTTT.

The CDR3 loop is CASSFAGYEQYF. As DNA, the CDR3 is TGTGCCAGCAGCTTTGCAGGCTACGAGCAGTACTTC. J is TRBJ2-7 and V is TRBV7-9; D remains unclear. The germline V gene encodes CDR1 SEHNR and CDR2 FQNEAQ (reference sequence). Trimming took 3 bases from V and 3 from J, leaving 6 bases between them. The CDR3 has 12 amino acids.

This clonotype was counted between two and nine times. In DNA form, the CDR3 reads TGTGCCAGCAGTTTCGGGGGGCACGGTGAGCAGTTCTTC. Its protein product is CASSFGGHGEQFF. The chain links TRBV12-3 or TRBV12-4 to TRBJ2-1, with TRBD2 as a possible D gene (7 bases). The CDR3 has 13 residues. V was pared by 3 bases and J by 9 bases, with 12 bases between.

The chain uses TRBV7-9 and TRBJ1-2, with 8 bases aligning to TRBD1. V lost 5 bases to trimming and J lost 2 bases; unmatched junction nucleotides: 10. This CDR3 contains 16 residues. Germline CDR1 SEHNR, CDR2 FQNEAQ (reference sequence). CDR3 DNA sequence: TGTGCCAGCAGCCCCCCCCAGGGGGCCTGGAACTATGGCTACACCTTC. Its protein product is CASSPPQGAWNYGYTF.

This clonotype has more than one count but fewer than ten. The V and J genes are TRBV27 and TRBJ2-5; TRBD2 aligns across 7 bases. CDR3 length equals 14 residues. Germline-derived CDR1 and CDR2 are MNHEY and SMNVEV (reference sequence). V trimming: 5 bases; J trimming: 1 base; junction bases outside the gene matches: 4. In DNA, the CDR3 is TGTGCCAGCAGTAACCGGACTAGCCAAGAGACCCAGTACTTC. Its translation is CASSNRTSQETQYF.

This clonotype has a handful of counts. CDR3 sequence reads: CASSLWQLYGYTF. As DNA, the CDR3 is TGTGCCAGCAGTTTGTGGCAGCTCTATGGCTACACCTTC. This sequence joins TRBV12-3 or TRBV12-4 and TRBJ1-2; D not resolved. This CDR3 comprises 13 residues. The germline V and J ends were trimmed by 3 bases and 4 bases, with 9 bases remaining between them.

This clonotype was found many times. This chain links TRBV12-3 or TRBV12-4 with TRBJ2-5; D is perhaps TRBD1 or TRBD2 (5 bases each). The CDR3 consists of 14 residues. V was clipped by 2 bases and J by 0 bases, with 7 bases between them. The CDR3 DNA follows: TGTGCCAGCAGTTTATGGGGGTACCAAGAGACCCAGTACTTC. Encoded protein: CASSLWGYQETQYF.

The chain links TRBV7-4 to TRBJ2-7; 9 bases fit TRBD2. The CDR3 consists of 13 residues. CDR1 SGHVT and CDR2 SQSDAQ come from the germline V gene. Trimming at V came to 6 bases and at J to 5 bases, leaving 5 bases not matched to a gene. The chain's CDR3 is CASSGLAGNEQYF. CDR3 nucleotides: TGTGCCAGCAGTGGGCTAGCGGGGAACGAGCAGTACTTC.

This clonotype appeared a few times. The rearrangement uses TRBV6-6 and TRBJ1-5; 7 bases are shared with TRBD1. Germline V lookup: CDR1 MNHNY, CDR2 SVGAGI (reference sequence). The CDR3 runs to 16 residues. The trim removed 2 bases at V and 6 bases at J, leaving 10 bases unmatched. The CDR3 region is CASSYQGGLGTQPQHF. CDR3 nucleotide sequence: TGTGCCAGCAGTTACCAGGGGGGGCTTGGGACTCAGCCCCAGCATTTT.

The chain's CDR3 is CASSFSTSGQGVTGELFF. The CDR3 DNA sequence: TGTGCCAGCAGTTTTTCGACATCGGGACAGGGGGTCACCGGGGAGCTGTTTTTT. The rearrangement links TRBV12-3 or TRBV12-4 to TRBJ2-2, with 11 bases lining up with TRBD1. Trimming took 3 bases from V and 4 from J; bases not matched to a gene: 10. This CDR3 is 18 amino acids long.

The chain couples TRBV7-2 to TRBJ2-5; D is possibly TRBD1 or TRBD2 (6 bases each). V gave up 1 base and J gave up 6 bases, with 12 bases separating them. Germline V lookup: CDR1 SGHTA, CDR2 FQGNSA. This CDR3 spans 14 amino acids. This CDR3 reads CASSLEWGAKTQYF. CDR3 nucleotides: TGTGCCAGCAGCTTAGAATGGGGGGCGAAGACCCAGTACTTC.

The chain couples TRBV2 to TRBJ2-7, with 7 nucleotides matching TRBD1. CDR3 length: 15 amino acids. V trimming: 3 bases; J trimming: 1 base; junction bases outside the gene matches: 6. The germline V gene has CDR1 SNHLY and CDR2 FYNNEI. The DNA of the CDR3 is TGTGCCAGCAGTGACGTACAGGGGTCATCCTACGAGCAGTACTTC. This gives the protein CASSDVQGSSYEQYF.

The rearrangement joins TRBV15 to TRBJ2-7; D possibly uses TRBD1 or TRBD2 (5 bases each). V was cut by 4 bases and J by 0 bases, with 10 bases left in between. CDR1 LNHNV and CDR2 YYDKDF come from the germline V gene (reference sequence). The CDR3 has 14 amino acids. Here the CDR3 reads CATSTWDRSYEQYF. CDR3 DNA sequence: TGTGCCACCAGCACCTGGGACCGCTCCTACGAGCAGTACTTC.

This clonotype was counted between two and nine times. This chain connects TRBV19 to TRBJ1-1; D call uncertain. Per the germline V gene, CDR1 is LNHDA and CDR2 is SQIVND (reference sequence). This CDR3 is built from 14 residues. The V end lost 9 bases, the J end lost 1 base, and 15 bases lay between the germline ends. The CDR3 bases are TGTGCCAGCAGCCTCACTTTCTCGAACACTGAAGCTTTCTTT. It yields the protein CASSLTFSNTEAFF. Filled out from reference TRBV19 and TRBJ1-1, the complete variable domain reads DGGITQSPKYLFRKEGQNVTLSCEQNLNHDAMYWYRQDPGQGLRLIYYSQIVNDFQKGDIAEGYSVSREKKESFPLTVTSAQKNPTAFYLCASSLTFSNTEAFFGQGTRLTVV.

The chain links TRBV6-5 to TRBJ2-1; D gene ambiguous. The CDR3 extends over 16 amino acids. Trimming left V 0 bases short and J 4 bases short, with 13 bases between. CDR1 is MNHEY and CDR2 is SVGAGI in the germline V gene. The CDR3 reads CASSYSGGPRYNEQFF. Here the CDR3 DNA reads TGTGCCAGCAGTTACTCGGGCGGTCCTCGTTACAATGAGCAGTTCTTC.

This rearrangement joins TRBV7-9 to TRBJ2-3; 7 positions agree with TRBD1. Looked up from germline, CDR1 is SEHNR and CDR2 is FQNEAQ (reference sequence). The CDR3 has 17 amino acids. Trimming took 5 bases from V and 0 from J; bases not matched to a gene: 11. The CDR3 DNA sequence: TGTGCCAGCAGCCCCCGGGACAGTTTCCTTAGCACAGATACGCAGTATTTT. Its translation: CASSPRDSFLSTDTQYF.

The rearrangement uses TRBV6-6 and TRBJ1-5, with 8 bases that match TRBD1. There are 17 residues in the CDR3. Germline V CDR1 and CDR2: MNHNY, SVGAGI (reference sequence). Trimming cost V 5 bases and J 1 base; bases outside gene matches: 10. Written as DNA, the CDR3 is TGTGCCAGCAGTATCCCAGGGGGCCCTATGAGCAATCAGCCCCAGCATTTT. Amino acid sequence: CASSIPGGPMSNQPQHF.

This clonotype was observed at least ten times. This rearrangement joins TRBV29-1 to TRBJ2-7; D is possibly TRBD2 (5 bases). V lost 4 bases to trimming and J lost 2 bases, with 18 bases between them. CDR1 and CDR2 (germline): SQVTM, ANQGSEA. The CDR3 is made up of 15 amino acids. This CDR3 reads CSVVTPRGLTYEQYF. CDR3 coding DNA: TGCAGCGTTGTGACCCCCCGAGGACTCACCTACGAGCAGTACTTC.

In its sample, this clonotype was seen many times. V and J are TRBV6-1 and TRBJ1-4; TRBD1 matches 10 bases. Germline V gene sequence: CDR1 MNHNS, CDR2 SASEGT. V trimming: 6 bases; J trimming: 4 bases; junction bases outside the gene matches: 8. This CDR3 is 16 amino acids long. The CDR3 region is CASRDPGQGNNEKLFF. In DNA, the CDR3 is TGTGCCAGCAGAGATCCGGGACAGGGGAATAATGAAAAACTGTTTTTT.